This T cell receptor (beta chain) was identified in a study of T cells expressing NK-cell markers. Study-level background: It was sorted CD3+CD56+NKG2C+, CD3+CD56+NKG2C- and CD3+CD56-NKG2C+ T cells that supplied the TCR beta repertoires.

Overall study results and limits: The leading position in the CD3+CD56-NKG2C+ fraction of a handful of donors also went to these clonotypes. Whether expanded NKG2C+ T cell clones recognized HCMV stayed uncertain.

With regard to this clonotype: Its antigen is undetermined.

Germline-derived CDR1 and CDR2 are SGHRS and YFSETQ. This CDR3 contains 16 residues. The TCR beta cDNA came from 5'RACE template switching with UMIs. With the 5' RACE reads reprocessed, TCRdb shows one record per CDR3 protein and no DNA. Its listing shows a few hundred thousand distinct CDR3 sequences. The clonotype originates from a man aged 18 to 69 in good health. The material sequenced was blood T cells: a sorted CD56 or NKG2C T cell subset, CD4+ or CD8+ T cells, or bulk PBMC T cells (not recorded which). The chain is built from TRBV5-1 and TRBJ2-5; as DNA is missing, the TRBD2 call by TCRdb cannot be tested. CDR3 residues: CASSLTLAGEGETQYF.